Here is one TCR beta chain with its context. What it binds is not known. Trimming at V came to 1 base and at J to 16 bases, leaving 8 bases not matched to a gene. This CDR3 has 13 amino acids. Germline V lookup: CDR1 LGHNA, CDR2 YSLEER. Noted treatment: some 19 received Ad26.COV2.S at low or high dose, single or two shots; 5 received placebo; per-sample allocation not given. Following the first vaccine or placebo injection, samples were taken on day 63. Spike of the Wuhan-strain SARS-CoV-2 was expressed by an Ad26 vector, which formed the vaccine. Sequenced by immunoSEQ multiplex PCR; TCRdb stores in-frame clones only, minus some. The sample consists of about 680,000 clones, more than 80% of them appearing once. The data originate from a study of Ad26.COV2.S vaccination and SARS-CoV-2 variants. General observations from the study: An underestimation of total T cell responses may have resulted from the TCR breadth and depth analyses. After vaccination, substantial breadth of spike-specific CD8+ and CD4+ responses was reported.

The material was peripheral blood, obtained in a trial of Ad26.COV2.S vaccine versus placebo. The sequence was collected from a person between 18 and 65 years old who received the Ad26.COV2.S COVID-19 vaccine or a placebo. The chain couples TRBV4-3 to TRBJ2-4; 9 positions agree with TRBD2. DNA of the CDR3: TGCGCCAGCAGCCAAGTTTTTGCTAGCGGGGTTTACTTC. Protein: CASSQVFASGVYF.